This TCR beta chain was obtained from a study of blood T cell repertoires in COVID-19. Background on the study: Both acute and convalescent COVID-19 samples were obtained from the United States, Italy and Spain.

This table comes from immunoSEQ multiplex PCR, and its TCRdb copy is limited to in-frame clones, with some not included. The sample yields some 200,000 clones, roughly nine tenths seen once. The receptor was isolated from a woman aged 65 to 85 with acute or convalescent COVID-19. The sample consisted of peripheral blood.

The CDR3 here is CATTQGWIYGYTF. The CDR3 DNA reads TGTGCCACCACCCAGGGTTGGATCTATGGCTACACCTTC. The chain employs TRBV6-5 and TRBJ1-2, with a weak D call TRBD1 (5 bases). With 10 bases removed from V and 4 bases from J, the gap between germline ends came to 16 bases. There are 13 residues in the CDR3. The germline V gene has CDR1 MNHEY and CDR2 SVGAGI.